This TCR beta chain originates from a study of blood T cell repertoires in COVID-19. For the study at large: In each case, the material was cDNA or gDNA derived from T cells, B-cell-depleted T cells, or PBMCs.

Germline V gene sequence: CDR1 SGHTA, CDR2 FQGNSA. CDR3 length: 16 residues. V gave up 4 bases and J gave up 5 bases; unmatched junction bases: 14. In the study's own analysis: Reference gene primer amplification gave nucleated cell count estimates. Repertoires were generated with immunoSEQ multiplex PCR, while TCRdb's copy carries only in-frame clones and drops some. For V, J and clone size, that table is used; D and trimming come from the DNA. The sample includes around 200,000 clones, about 80% of them seen just once. Sequences were obtained from peripheral blood. The rearrangement uses TRBV7-2 and TRBJ2-7; TRBD1 agrees at 7 bases. The clonotype was recovered from a man aged 45-65 years with active or convalescent COVID-19. CDR3 residues: CASSYRYRAQGDEQYF. In nucleotides, the CDR3 is TGTGCCAGCAGCTACCGGTACAGAGCCCAGGGGGACGAGCAGTACTTC.